This entry lists 13 T cell receptor beta chains sequenced from one sample in a study of blood T cells in healthy people across ages. For the second PCR, which ran for about 7 to 12 cycles, a sample-barcoded 5' primer and a J-beta primer mix were used. MiXCR, applied by TCRdb to the 5' RACE reads, yields one record per CDR3 protein. The table lists 700,000 to 950,000 distinct CDR3 sequences, roughly 60% of them singletons. The sample was blood. The receptors here all came from a man younger than 40 in good health.

This clonotype was picked up a small number of times. The rearrangement joins TRBV10-3 to TRBJ2-7; 8 bases are shared with TRBD1. The germline gives CDR1 ENHRY, CDR2 SYGVKD. The CDR3 length is 16 residues. V shed 4 bases and J 3 bases; nucleotides not matched to a gene: 11. CDR3 sequence reads: CAISASKAGGFYEQYF. The CDR3, as DNA: TGTGCCATCAGTGCATCGAAGGCAGGGGGCTTCTACGAGCAGTACTTC.

This clonotype is a singleton in its sample. The genes are TRBV9 and TRBJ2-1; D call uncertain. The CDR3 has 12 amino acids. V was shortened by 4 bases and J by 7 bases, with 9 bases between the two germline ends. The V gene's germline CDR1 is SGDLS and CDR2 YYNGEE. This CDR3 reads CASSPFGNEQFF. Here the CDR3 DNA reads TGTGCCAGCAGCCCTTTCGGGAATGAGCAGTTCTTC.

This clonotype occurred a few times. The rearrangement links TRBV2 to TRBJ1-5; D gene uncertain. Germline V gene data show CDR1 as SNHLY and CDR2 as FYNNEI. V lost 3 bases, J lost 7 bases, and 10 bases lay in between. The CDR3 is 13 amino acids. CDR3 sequence (DNA): TGTGCCAGCAGTGACGAAGTTAACCAGCCCCAGCATTTT. Residues: CASSDEVNQPQHF.

The rearrangement links TRBV3-1 to TRBJ2-3, with D perhaps given as TRBD1 or TRBD2 (6 bases each). The V and J ends lost 2 bases and 3 bases respectively, with 12 bases between them. The CDR3 is 15 residues long. Germline V lookup: CDR1 LGHDT, CDR2 YNNKEL (reference sequence). The CDR3 nucleotides read TGTGCCAGCAGCCAAATAGGGGGGCCGACAGATACGCAGTATTTT. It codes for CASSQIGGPTDTQYF.

This chain links TRBV5-1 with TRBJ2-5; no firm D call. V was shortened by 1 base and J by 4 bases, with 8 bases between the two germline ends. Per germline, CDR1 SGHRS and CDR2 YFSETQ. The CDR3 is 13 amino acids. The CDR3 spells CASSLMGPETQYF. CDR3 in DNA: TGCGCCAGCAGCTTGATGGGTCCAGAGACCCAGTACTTC.

In this sample, this clonotype turned up a few times. This rearrangement joins TRBV20-1 to TRBJ2-7; 7 bases agree with TRBD1. The CDR3 loop spans 13 amino acids. The V gene end was trimmed by 3 bases and the J gene end by 3 bases; junction bases not matched to a gene: 5. Germline CDR1 and CDR2: DFQATT and SNEGSKA (reference sequence). CDR3 sequence reads: CSARRDSRYEQYF. CDR3 DNA sequence: TGCAGTGCTAGGAGGGACAGTCGCTACGAGCAGTACTTC.

The chain recombines TRBV29-1 with TRBJ2-5, with D perhaps given as TRBD1 or TRBD2 (7 bases each). The germline V and J ends were trimmed by 7 bases and 5 bases, with 14 bases remaining between them. From germline, CDR1 is SQVTM and CDR2 ANQGSEA. This CDR3 has 12 amino acids. This chain's CDR3 is CSGAGGEETQYF. The CDR3 bases are TGCAGCGGTGCAGGGGGGGAGGAGACCCAGTACTTC.

The chain carries TRBV20-1 and TRBJ1-2; D gene uncertain. Between the trimmed V and J ends, which lost 3 bases and 3 bases, there was a span of 14 bases. Germline CDR1 DFQATT, CDR2 SNEGSKA (reference sequence). This CDR3 has 14 residues. This CDR3 is CSARRIGTDYGYTF. The CDR3 nucleotides read TGCAGTGCTAGGAGGATTGGTACAGACTATGGCTACACCTTC.

This chain connects TRBV18 to TRBJ2-1; 9 bases align to TRBD2. V dropped 3 bases and J dropped 8; count of bases not matched to a gene: 5. Germline V lookup: CDR1 KGHSH, CDR2 LQKENI. This CDR3 spans 14 amino acids. CDR3: CASSPREGYDEQFF. Written as DNA, the CDR3 is TGTGCCAGCTCACCGCGGGAGGGGTACGATGAGCAGTTCTTC.

In this sample, this clonotype turned up a few times. The rearrangement joins TRBV7-2 to TRBJ2-3; 9 nucleotides match TRBD1. Germline assignment: CDR1 SGHTA and CDR2 FQGNSA. The CDR3 totals 16 residues. V was clipped by 4 bases and J by 8 bases; unmatched bases: 13. CDR3 DNA: TGTGCCAGCAGCTCGCCGACAGGGGGTTACTTCGGTACGCAGTATTTT. Amino acid sequence: CASSSPTGGYFGTQYF.

The chain links TRBV6-5 to TRBJ2-7; 7 bases line up with TRBD1. Germline CDR1 is MNHEY and CDR2 is SVGAGI. V was clipped by 4 bases and J by 6 bases; unmatched bases: 9. This CDR3 has 14 residues. CDR3 nucleotides: TGTGCCAGCAGTTTTAGAGGGGGCGGAGGCGAGCAGTACTTC. Residues: CASSFRGGGGEQYF.

The chain employs TRBV7-8 and TRBJ2-5; 7 bases fit TRBD1. Germline assignment: CDR1 SGHVS and CDR2 FQNEAQ. The CDR3 runs to 15 residues. Trimming took 1 base from V and 2 from J; bases not matched to a gene: 4. The DNA for the CDR3 is TGTGCCAGCAGCTTAGTCGGGACAGTTCAAGAGACCCAGTACTTC. Protein: CASSLVGTVQETQYF.

The chain has TRBV13 and TRBJ1-2; 10 nucleotides align to TRBD1. Trimming at V came to 1 base and at J to 5 bases, leaving 16 bases not matched to a gene. In germline, CDR1 is PRHDT, CDR2 FYEKMQ (reference sequence). The CDR3 consists of 19 residues. The CDR3 DNA is TGTGCCAGCAGCTTAGTCGTGACAGGGGGCTCCTATGGGGTTTATGGCTACACCTTC. It yields the protein CASSLVVTGGSYGVYGYTF. The full variable domain, rest sourced from reference TRBV13 and TRBJ1-2, is AAGVIQSPRHLIKEKRETATLKCYPIPRHDTVYWYQQGPGQDPQFLISFYEKMQSDKGSIPDRFSAQQFSDYHSELNMSSLELGDSALYFCASSLVVTGGSYGVYGYTFGSGTRLTVV.